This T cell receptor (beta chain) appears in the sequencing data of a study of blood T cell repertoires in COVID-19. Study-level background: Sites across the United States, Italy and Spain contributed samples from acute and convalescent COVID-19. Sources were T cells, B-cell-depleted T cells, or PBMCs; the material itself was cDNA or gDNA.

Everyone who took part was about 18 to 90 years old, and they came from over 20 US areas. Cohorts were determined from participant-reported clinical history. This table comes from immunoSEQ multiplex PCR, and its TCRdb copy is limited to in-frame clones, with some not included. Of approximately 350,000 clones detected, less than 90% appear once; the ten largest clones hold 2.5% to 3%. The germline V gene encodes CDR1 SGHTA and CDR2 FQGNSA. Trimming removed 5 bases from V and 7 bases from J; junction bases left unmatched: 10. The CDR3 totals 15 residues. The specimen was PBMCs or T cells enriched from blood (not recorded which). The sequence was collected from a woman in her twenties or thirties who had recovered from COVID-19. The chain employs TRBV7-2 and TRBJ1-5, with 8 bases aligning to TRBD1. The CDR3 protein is CASSLTTGAGQPQHF. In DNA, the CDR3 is TGTGCCAGCAGCCTAACGACAGGGGCGGGCCAGCCCCAGCATTTT.